Below, 29 T cell receptor beta chains from the same sample are listed, as sequenced in a study of blood T cell repertoires in COVID-19. TCRdb's copy holds only in-frame clones and misses some; the assay was immunoSEQ multiplex PCR. This repertoire shows approximately 100,000 clones, about 80% found once; its top ten account for approximately 24%. The sequenced sample consisted of peripheral blood. Receptors originate from a man between 65 and 85 years old with acute or convalescent COVID-19.

The chain links TRBV11-2 to TRBJ2-5; no reliable D call. CDR3 length equals 14 residues. Germline CDR1 is SGHAT and CDR2 is FQNNGV. V was clipped by 0 bases and J by 5 bases, with 10 bases between them. CDR3 in amino acids: CASSLDPRSETQYF. CDR3 coding DNA: TGTGCCAGCAGCTTAGATCCGAGAAGCGAGACCCAGTACTTC.

This sequence joins TRBV24-1 and TRBJ2-3, with 9 bases matching TRBD2. The CDR3 totals 17 residues. Germline CDR1 and CDR2: KGHDR and SFDVKD. After removal of 1 base from V and 1 base from J, the junction contained 5 bases not matched to a gene. CDR3 DNA sequence: TGTGCCACCAGTGATTTTGGAGCGGGAGGCCGCACAGATACGCAGTATTTT. As protein: CATSDFGAGGRTDTQYF.

This clone was counted between two and nine times. J is TRBJ1-2 and V is TRBV18, with 9 nucleotides matching TRBD1. Germline assignment: CDR1 KGHSH and CDR2 LQKENI. The CDR3 runs to 15 residues. The V segment lost 4 bases and the J segment 4 bases; nucleotides outside the gene matches: 7. CDR3 residues: CASSLRTGEGYGYTF. In DNA form, the CDR3 reads TGTGCCAGCTCACTCCGGACAGGGGAGGGCTATGGCTACACCTTC.

The gene calls are TRBV20-1 and TRBJ2-5, with a possible D match to TRBD1 (5 bases). The V gene's germline CDR1 is DFQATT and CDR2 SNEGSKA (reference sequence). The CDR3 runs to 14 residues. V was pared by 3 bases and J by 4 bases, with 15 bases between. The CDR3 DNA reads as TGCAGTGCTAGTCGTCCAGGGCCTGGAGAGACCCAGTACTTC. This codes for CSASRPGPGETQYF.

The chain recombines TRBV18 with TRBJ1-5; 8 bases agree with TRBD1. The V segment lost 2 bases and the J segment 6 bases; nucleotides outside the gene matches: 9. The CDR3 has 16 residues. Per the germline V gene, CDR1 is KGHSH and CDR2 is LQKENI. CDR3 sequence reads: CASSPSQGAGGQPQHF. The CDR3 nucleotides read TGTGCCAGCTCACCAAGCCAGGGGGCTGGTGGTCAGCCCCAGCATTTT.

This clone was seen a single time. This chain joins TRBV9 and TRBJ2-5; 7 nucleotides agree with TRBD1. V lost 0 bases to trimming and J lost 4 bases; unmatched junction nucleotides: 18. This CDR3 has 19 residues. Germline values: CDR1 SGDLS, CDR2 YYNGEE. DNA of the CDR3: TGTGCCAGCAGCGTAGGCCCCCTGGGGGCAGGGGGAGTTCGAGAGACCCAGTACTTC. Protein sequence: CASSVGPLGAGGVRETQYF.

This chain connects TRBV10-2 to TRBJ1-4; D is ambiguous. The germline gives CDR1 WSHSY, CDR2 SAAADI. The CDR3 length is 13 residues. The V and J ends lost 2 bases and 5 bases respectively, with 6 bases between them. The CDR3 coding sequence is TGCGCCAGCAGTGAGACCCTAAATGAAAAACTGTTTTTT. Translated, it gives CASSETLNEKLFF.

The CDR3 bases are TGTGCCATCGCAGACAGGTTGAACACTGAAGCTTTCTTT. It is translated as CAIADRLNTEAFF. The chain joins TRBV24-1 to TRBJ1-1; tentatively, D is TRBD1 (6 bases). The V end was cut by 11 bases, the J end by 0 bases, with 12 bases between. CDR3 length: 13 residues. The V gene's germline CDR1 is KGHDR and CDR2 SFDVKD.

This clone was seen a handful of times. The chain joins TRBV28 to TRBJ2-1; 8 positions match TRBD1. With 4 bases clipped from V and 9 bases from J, the junction kept 11 bases outside the gene matches. Germline V gives CDR1 MDHEN, CDR2 SYDVKM. The CDR3 length is 15 residues. CDR3 amino acids: CASSSPQTQGAEQFF. The CDR3 DNA follows: TGTGCCAGCAGTTCCCCCCAAACCCAGGGGGCTGAGCAGTTCTTC. Filled out from reference TRBV28 and TRBJ2-1, the complete variable domain reads DVKVTQSSRYLVKRTGEKVFLECVQDMDHENMFWYRQDPGLGLRLIYFSYDVKMKEKGDIPEGYSVSREKKERFSLILESASTNQTSMYLCASSSPQTQGAEQFFGPGTRLTVL.

The rearrangement links TRBV6-5 to TRBJ2-1, with D hard to call. Trimming took off 2 bases at V and 0 bases at J, with 8 bases between the two ends. The CDR3 totals 15 residues. CDR1 is MNHEY, CDR2 SVGAGI, per germline. CDR3 bases: TGTGCCAGCAGTTACCGGCGACTCTCCTACAATGAGCAGTTCTTC. This translates into CASSYRRLSYNEQFF.

This chain uses TRBV5-1 with TRBJ2-1, with 10 bases lining up with TRBD2. Germline assignment: CDR1 SGHRS and CDR2 YFSETQ. The CDR3 sequence is 17 residues long. V dropped 2 bases and J dropped 2; count of bases not matched to a gene: 7. CDR3 nucleotides: TGCGCCAGCAGCTTCCTAGCGGGAGAGACCACCTACAATGAGCAGTTCTTC. Translated, it gives CASSFLAGETTYNEQFF.

The chain is built from TRBV19 and TRBJ2-5, with a tentative D call TRBD1 (6 bases). This CDR3 has 14 amino acids. Germline CDR1 is LNHDA and CDR2 is SQIVND (reference sequence). The V gene lost 4 bases and the J gene lost 6 bases, with 15 bases spanning the gap. The CDR3 reads CASSNPTGYQTQYF. In nucleotides, the CDR3 is TGTGCCAGTAGTAATCCCACAGGGTATCAGACCCAGTACTTC. The variable domain in full, with the rest retrieved from reference TRBV19 and TRBJ2-5, is DGGITQSPKYLFRKEGQNVTLSCEQNLNHDAMYWYRQDPGQGLRLIYYSQIVNDFQKGDIAEGYSVSREKKESFPLTVTSAQKNPTAFYLCASSNPTGYQTQYFGPGTRLLVL.

The chain couples TRBV7-3 to TRBJ2-2; 8 bases agree with TRBD1. V lost 2 bases, J lost 6 bases, and 2 bases stayed unmatched. CDR1 is SGHTA and CDR2 is FQGTGA in the germline V gene. The CDR3 sequence is 14 residues long. This CDR3 is CASSLDRGSGELFF. CDR3 sequence (DNA): TGTGCCAGCAGCTTAGACAGGGGATCCGGGGAGCTGTTTTTT.

The genes are TRBV7-9 and TRBJ2-7; maybe TRBD2 (8 bases). Germline assignment: CDR1 SEHNR and CDR2 FQNEAQ (reference sequence). This CDR3 has 15 amino acids. V lost 5 bases and J lost 2, with 16 bases in between. The CDR3 loop is CASSQGGSGTYEQYF. The CDR3 DNA reads TGTGCCAGCAGCCAGGGGGGTAGCGGGACCTACGAGCAGTACTTC.

J is TRBJ2-7 and V is TRBV5-1; possibly TRBD2 for D (5 bases). This CDR3 has 14 residues. Trimming removed 0 bases from V and 5 bases from J, with 12 bases in between. Germline loops: CDR1 SGHRS, CDR2 YFSETQ. CDR3 nucleotide sequence: TGCGCCAGCAGCTTGGACGGGGTAATCGACGAGCAGTACTTC. This codes for CASSLDGVIDEQYF.

The chain joins TRBV27 to TRBJ2-7, with 16 bases that match TRBD2. CDR1 and CDR2 (germline): MNHEY, SMNVEV (reference sequence). This CDR3 comprises 20 residues. J was trimmed by 9 bases and V by 1 base; bases with no gene match: 18. The CDR3 nucleotides are TGTGCCAGCAGTTTATATGGGGTGGGACTAGCGGGAGGGAGGGCGTTACCGCAGTACTTC. Its protein is CASSLYGVGLAGGRALPQYF.

This clone was counted a single time. The rearrangement joins TRBV4-1 to TRBJ2-3; TRBD2 matches 13 bases. Germline V gene data show CDR1 as MGHRA and CDR2 as YSYEKL. The CDR3 contains 18 residues. Trimming at V came to 1 base and at J to 2 bases, leaving 6 bases not matched to a gene. CDR3 sequence reads: CASSQGVGLAGATDTQYF. In DNA form, the CDR3 reads TGCGCCAGCAGCCAAGGGGTAGGACTAGCGGGAGCCACAGATACGCAGTATTTT.

The J gene is TRBJ2-6, the V gene TRBV5-6, with 9 bases matching TRBD1. Germline V gene data show CDR1 as SGHDT and CDR2 as YYEEEE. With V trimmed by 4 bases and J by 4 bases, 9 bases remained unmatched. The CDR3 loop spans 17 amino acids. The CDR3 loop is CASSQGTGNTGANVLTF. CDR3 nucleotides: TGTGCCAGCAGCCAAGGGACAGGGAATACGGGGGCCAACGTCCTGACTTTC. Drawing the rest from reference TRBV5-6 and TRBJ2-6, the complete variable domain is DAGVTQSPTHLIKTRGQQVTLRCSPKSGHDTVSWYQQALGQGPQFIFQYYEEEERQRGNFPDRFSGHQFPNYSSELNVNALLLGDSALYLCASSQGTGNTGANVLTFGAGSRLTVL.

This chain uses TRBV7-2 with TRBJ2-7; 11 nucleotides line up with TRBD2. The V gene end was trimmed by 3 bases and the J gene end by 4 bases; junction bases not matched to a gene: 5. Germline V gives CDR1 SGHTA, CDR2 FQGNSA. The CDR3 runs 15 residues. CDR3 nucleotides: TGTGCCAGCAGCTTTAGCGGGAGGGCCATGTACGAGCAGTACTTC. This translates into CASSFSGRAMYEQYF.

This clone was seen once. The rearrangement links TRBV5-4 to TRBJ2-3, with TRBD2 matching 8 bases. Germline CDR1 and CDR2: SGHNT and YYREEE (reference sequence). This CDR3 spans 15 amino acids. With V trimmed by 1 base and J by 3 bases, 4 bases remained unmatched. The CDR3 DNA sequence: TGTGCCAGCAGCTTGCGGGAGGGGGAGACAGATACGCAGTATTTT. Translation gives CASSLREGETDTQYF.

This clone has more than one count but fewer than ten. The rearrangement joins TRBV18 to TRBJ2-7; D is perhaps TRBD2 (6 bases). Trimming cost V 2 bases and J 5 bases, with 13 bases left between them. The CDR3 is made up of 14 amino acids. The germline CDR1 and CDR2 sequences are KGHSH and LQKENI. CDR3: CASSPEGWEDEQYF. CDR3 coding DNA: TGTGCCAGCTCACCAGAAGGGTGGGAGGACGAGCAGTACTTC.

The chain couples TRBV18 to TRBJ2-6; no definite D call. This CDR3 spans 16 amino acids. V shed 0 bases and J shed 0 bases, with 6 bases lying between them. Looked up from germline, CDR1 is KGHSH and CDR2 is LQKENI. CDR3 loop: CASSPPNFSGANVLTF. The CDR3 DNA reads TGTGCCAGCTCACCACCTAATTTCTCTGGGGCCAACGTCCTGACTTTC.

The V and J genes are TRBV6-6 and TRBJ1-2; D possibly corresponds to TRBD1 (6 bases). CDR3 size: 14 residues. The germline V gene has CDR1 MNHNY and CDR2 SVGAGI (reference sequence). Between the trimmed V and J ends, which lost 5 bases and 7 bases, there was a span of 17 bases. The chain's CDR3 is CASSPLQGSLGYTF. Here the CDR3 DNA reads TGTGCCAGCAGTCCACTGCAGGGGTCCCTTGGCTACACCTTC.

This chain links TRBV28 with TRBJ1-1, with 10 bases identical to TRBD1. Germline loops: CDR1 MDHEN, CDR2 SYDVKM. The ends lost 5 bases at V and 4 bases at J; junction bases unmatched: 4. The CDR3 runs to 14 residues. DNA for the CDR3: TGTGCCAGCAGTAGACAGGGGGCCATCACTGAAGCTTTCTTT. It specifies CASSRQGAITEAFF.

The V and J genes are TRBV24-1 and TRBJ2-1, with 8 bases that match TRBD2. This CDR3 is 16 amino acids long. In germline, CDR1 is KGHDR, CDR2 SFDVKD. V was pared by 4 bases and J by 2 bases, with 6 bases of the junction left unmatched. The CDR3 loop reads CATSDYGGDAYNEQFF. DNA of the CDR3: TGTGCCACCAGTGACTACGGGGGGGACGCCTACAATGAGCAGTTCTTC.

The V gene is TRBV19, the J gene TRBJ2-1; D may be TRBD2 (5 bases). This CDR3 is 14 amino acids long. V was pared by 7 bases and J by 9 bases, with 19 bases between. The germline CDR1 and CDR2 sequences are LNHDA and SQIVND (reference sequence). The CDR3 is CASTQRGHAGEQFF. CDR3 bases: TGTGCCAGTACCCAGCGAGGCCATGCGGGTGAGCAGTTCTTC.

The chain carries TRBV5-1 and TRBJ2-1, with 8 bases lining up with TRBD2. The CDR3 runs to 15 residues. With 0 bases clipped from V and 7 bases from J, the junction kept 6 bases outside the gene matches. Per the germline V gene, CDR1 is SGHRS and CDR2 is YFSETQ. DNA for the CDR3: TGCGCCAGCAGCTTGGCCGGCGGGAGGACGAATGAGCAGTTCTTC. Residues: CASSLAGGRTNEQFF.

J is TRBJ2-5 and V is TRBV19; D might be TRBD1 (5 bases). Per the germline V gene, CDR1 is LNHDA and CDR2 is SQIVND (reference sequence). Trimming took off 1 base at V and 1 base at J, with 13 bases between the two ends. The CDR3 is 16 amino acids. The CDR3 loop reads CASSIGRQWFQETQYF. The CDR3 nucleotides are TGTGCCAGTAGTATAGGGAGACAGTGGTTCCAAGAGACCCAGTACTTC.

V gene TRBV7-8 combines with J gene TRBJ2-7, with D possibly TRBD2 on 5 matching bases. Germline V gene sequence: CDR1 SGHVS, CDR2 FQNEAQ. V was cut by 5 bases and J by 1 base, with 15 bases left in between. The CDR3 has 15 residues. CDR3 coding DNA: TGTGCCAGCAGCACTGCCGAGGGCCGTTCCTACGAGCAGTACTTC. Its protein is CASSTAEGRSYEQYF. Complete variable domain (other parts from reference TRBV7-8 and TRBJ2-7): GAGVSQSPRYKVAKRGQDVALRCDPISGHVSLFWYQQALGQGPEFLTYFQNEAQLDKSGLPSDRFFAERPEGSVSTLKIQRTQQEDSAVYLCASSTAEGRSYEQYFGPGTRLTVT.